These 26 T cell receptor beta chains originate from one sample sequenced in a study of blood T cell repertoires in COVID-19. Method: immunoSEQ multiplex PCR; TCRdb's copy keeps in-frame clones and lacks some. Of 150,000 to 200,000 clones listed, 82% are singletons. The specimen was peripheral blood. Every receptor here comes from a woman in her forties with COVID-19, enrolled during active disease.

The rearrangement joins TRBV30 to TRBJ1-2; D unresolved. In germline, CDR1 is GTSNPN, CDR2 SVGIG (reference sequence). The CDR3 contains 13 residues. Trimming took off 2 bases at V and 1 base at J, with 8 bases between the two ends. CDR3 in amino acids: CAWSLRFNYGYTF. CDR3 coding DNA: TGTGCCTGGAGTCTACGGTTTAACTATGGCTACACCTTC.

This clone was seen a single time. The chain uses TRBV4-2 and TRBJ2-1; 9 bases match TRBD1. This CDR3 comprises 15 residues. V was clipped by 0 bases and J by 7 bases; unmatched bases: 4. The germline CDR1 and CDR2 sequences are LGHNA and YNFKEQ. This CDR3 reads CASSQDPTGGNEQFF. CDR3 nucleotide sequence: TGTGCCAGCAGCCAAGATCCGACAGGGGGGAATGAGCAGTTCTTC.

This clone has just one count. The chain is built from TRBV11-3 and TRBJ2-1, with D possibly matching TRBD2 (5 bases). The CDR3 sequence is 13 residues long. V was trimmed by 0 bases and J by 10 bases, leaving 10 bases between them. Germline CDR1 SGHNT, CDR2 YENEEA. Here the CDR3 DNA reads TGTGCCAGCAGCTTAGAAGGACTGTCAGAGCAGTTCTTC. Protein product: CASSLEGLSEQFF.

V is TRBV29-1 and J is TRBJ2-3; TRBD2 matches at 7 bases. V lost 4 bases to trimming and J lost 0 bases; unmatched junction nucleotides: 13. The germline CDR1 and CDR2 sequences are SQVTM and ANQGSEA. This CDR3 region has 17 residues. The CDR3 DNA sequence: TGCAGCGTTGTATTCTGGGGGGGGACCTCTAGCACAGATACGCAGTATTTT. Translating it yields CSVVFWGGTSSTDTQYF.

V is TRBV14 and J is TRBJ1-1; D perhaps matches TRBD1 (5 bases). Per germline, CDR1 SGHDN and CDR2 FVKESK. This CDR3 contains 15 residues. Trimming shortened V by 4 bases and J by 7 bases, and 19 bases separated the two germline ends. The CDR3 region has the DNA TGTGCCAGCAGCCCTCACCTCAGCGGGGGAAATGAAGCTTTCTTT. It specifies CASSPHLSGGNEAFF.

The chain employs TRBV15 and TRBJ1-4; D is unclear. V lost 0 bases to trimming and J lost 8 bases, with 10 bases between them. The CDR3 runs 14 residues. The germline CDR1 and CDR2 sequences are LNHNV and YYDKDF (reference sequence). As DNA, the CDR3 is TGTGCCACCAGCAGAGACCGAGGGCAGGAAAAACTGTTTTTT. It codes for CATSRDRGQEKLFF.

The chain combines TRBV21-1 with TRBJ2-1; the table names TRBD2, a call not compared with the DNA. TRBV21-1 is deemed a pseudogene. The CDR3 is 17 amino acids. Here the CDR3 DNA reads TGTGCCAGCATCACCATCGGGCTAGCGGGACTTGAGGATGAGCAGTTCTTC. Translating it yields CASITIGLAGLEDEQFF.

The rearrangement uses TRBV3-1 (or the pseudogene TRBV3-2) and TRBJ2-1; 8 nucleotides agree with TRBD2. The CDR3 runs 15 residues. Germline lookup yields CDR1 LGHDT and CDR2 YNNKEL (reference sequence). V gave up 3 bases and J gave up 3 bases; unmatched junction bases: 4. In nucleotides, the CDR3 is TGTGCCAGCAGCCAGGACCGGGAGGGCTACAATGAGCAGTTCTTC. Translation gives CASSQDREGYNEQFF.

J is TRBJ1-6 and V is TRBV7-9; 7 bases agree with TRBD1. Losses at the gene ends were 5 bases for V and 2 bases for J; bases not matched to a gene: 3. This CDR3 is 15 amino acids long. Germline loops: CDR1 SEHNR, CDR2 FQNEAQ (reference sequence). CDR3 in amino acids: CASSPGQAYNSPLHF. The CDR3 DNA reads as TGTGCCAGCAGCCCAGGACAGGCCTATAATTCACCCCTCCACTTT.

Only a few counts were recorded for this clone. V usage is TRBV6-1 and J usage is TRBJ2-3; 9 positions agree with TRBD2. Looked up from germline, CDR1 is MNHNS and CDR2 is SASEGT. V shed 2 bases, J shed 4 bases, and the junction held 1 base outside the gene matches. The CDR3 runs 14 residues. CDR3 bases: TGTGCCAGCAGTGAACTAGCGGGACCAGATACGCAGTATTTT. Its translation is CASSELAGPDTQYF.

This clone has a single count. CDR3 amino acids: CASVGQGEKLFF. CDR3 DNA sequence: TGTGCCTCCGTGGGGCAGGGAGAAAAACTGTTTTTT. This chain connects TRBV18 to TRBJ1-4; maybe TRBD1 (5 bases). Trimming stripped 11 bases from V and 8 bases from J, with 15 bases between. CDR3 length equals 12 residues. Germline V gene data show CDR1 as KGHSH and CDR2 as LQKENI.

This clone turned up a few times. V usage is TRBV6-4 and J usage is TRBJ2-1, with TRBD1 identical over 10 bases. V trimming: 6 bases; J trimming: 3 bases; junction bases outside the gene matches: 5. The length of the CDR3 is 15 residues. The V gene's germline CDR1 is MRHNA and CDR2 SNTAGT. The CDR3: CASSKGQGSYNEQFF. The CDR3 bases are TGTGCCAGCAGCAAGGGACAGGGGAGCTACAATGAGCAGTTCTTC.

The chain combines TRBV27 with TRBJ2-7, with D possibly matching TRBD2 (6 bases). The CDR3 extends over 13 amino acids. Between the trimmed V and J ends, which lost 4 bases and 5 bases, there was a span of 12 bases. Looked up from germline, CDR1 is MNHEY and CDR2 is SMNVEV (reference sequence). The CDR3: CASSSAGRNEQYV. The CDR3, as DNA: TGTGCCAGCAGTTCGGCAGGGAGGAACGAGCAGTACGTC.

Remarks on this clone: Because it lacks the conserved phenylalanine or tryptophan at the end, this CDR3 is likely a read error. The DNA is left out, because the CDR3 cannot be placed on it with certainty; the CDR3 is given as TCRdb lists it. V gene TRBV7-7 combines with J gene TRBJ2-3; the table calls TRBD2, which could not be checked here. Germline V gene lookup returns CDR1 SSHAT and CDR2 FNYEAQ (reference sequence). The CDR3 comprises 15 residues, both ends counted. This chain's CDR3 is CASSLLNNGTSGSEY.

This chain joins TRBV19 and TRBJ1-3; 8 positions match TRBD1. J gave up 3 bases and V 7 bases, and 8 bases lay outside the gene matches. The CDR3 sequence is 15 residues long. CDR1 and CDR2 from the germline V gene are LNHDA and SQIVND (reference sequence). CDR3 residues: CASIGPGGLGNTIYF. The DNA of the CDR3 is TGTGCCAGTATAGGCCCAGGGGGCCTTGGAAACACCATATATTTT.

The chain couples TRBV5-1 to TRBJ2-4, with D possibly matching TRBD1 (6 bases). This CDR3 has 16 amino acids. Germline V gives CDR1 SGHRS, CDR2 YFSETQ. The V and J ends lost 0 bases and 0 bases respectively, with 10 bases between them. In DNA form, the CDR3 reads TGCGCCAGCAGCTTGGAACCCAGGGGAGCCAAAAACATTCAGTACTTC. Residues: CASSLEPRGAKNIQYF. Filled out from reference TRBV5-1 and TRBJ2-4, the complete variable domain reads KAGVTQTPRYLIKTRGQQVTLSCSPISGHRSVSWYQQTPGQGLQFLFEYFSETQRNKGNFPGRFSGRQFSNSRSEMNVSTLELGDSALYLCASSLEPRGAKNIQYFGAGTRLSVL.

The gene calls are TRBV6-5 and TRBJ2-5, with D perhaps matching TRBD2 (5 bases). The germline V gene has CDR1 MNHEY and CDR2 SVGAGI. The V end was cut by 6 bases, the J end by 7 bases, with 12 bases between. CDR3 length: 12 residues. The CDR3 DNA is TGTGCCAGCAGCGAGGGTCGGGGGACCCAGTACTTC. Amino acid sequence: CASSEGRGTQYF.

The chain links TRBV18 to TRBJ2-3, with a tentative D call TRBD1 (5 bases). From germline, CDR1 is KGHSH and CDR2 LQKENI. The V gene lost 6 bases and the J gene lost 1 base, with 11 bases spanning the gap. The CDR3 has 14 amino acids. Here the CDR3 reads CASSPRAGTDTQYF. CDR3 DNA: TGTGCCAGCTCCCCCAGGGCCGGCACAGATACGCAGTATTTT.

The V call is TRBV18, the J call TRBJ2-2; 14 nucleotides align to TRBD2. The ends lost 3 bases at V and 5 bases at J; junction bases unmatched: 5. The CDR3 extends over 17 amino acids. Per the germline V gene, CDR1 is KGHSH and CDR2 is LQKENI. CDR3 nucleotides: TGTGCCAGCTCACCGGGGACTAGCGGGAGAGGTACCGGGGAGCTGTTTTTT. It translates to CASSPGTSGRGTGELFF.

This chain joins TRBV24-1 and TRBJ2-1; 13 nucleotides align to TRBD2. Trimming removed 8 bases from V and 9 bases from J; junction bases left unmatched: 6. The V gene's germline CDR1 is KGHDR and CDR2 SFDVKD. The CDR3 totals 14 residues. CDR3 in amino acids: CATMGTSGDGEQFF. DNA of the CDR3: TGTGCCACCATGGGGACTAGCGGGGACGGTGAGCAGTTCTTC.

V and J are TRBV4-1 and TRBJ1-2; perhaps TRBD1 as D (5 bases). The V gene's germline CDR1 is MGHRA and CDR2 YSYEKL. V lost 1 base to trimming and J lost 4 bases, with 16 bases between them. The CDR3 consists of 16 residues. This CDR3 is CASSQGFVGALYGYTF. DNA for the CDR3: TGCGCCAGCAGCCAAGGGTTCGTAGGGGCCCTCTATGGCTACACCTTC.

The chain is built from TRBV5-6 and TRBJ1-2; D remains ambiguous. This CDR3 has 12 residues. Trimming stripped 1 base from V and 2 bases from J, with 3 bases between. CDR1 and CDR2 from the germline V gene are SGHDT and YYEEEE. CDR3 sequence (DNA): TGTGCCAGCAGCTTGCCGAACTATGGCTACACCTTC. Residues: CASSLPNYGYTF.

The genes are TRBV9 and TRBJ1-6; possible D gene TRBD1, 5 bases. Deletions cut 4 bases from V and 9 bases from J, with 14 bases between. Germline loops: CDR1 SGDLS, CDR2 YYNGEE. This CDR3 is built from 14 residues. The CDR3 DNA sequence: TGTGCCAGCAGCTTCGGGGGGTCAGGTTCACCCCTCCACTTT. It encodes CASSFGGSGSPLHF. Variable domain in full (rest from reference TRBV9 and TRBJ1-6): DSGVTQTPKHLITATGQRVTLRCSPRSGDLSVYWYQQSLDQGLQFLIQYYNGEERAKGNILERFSAQQFPDLHSELNLSSLELGDSALYFCASSFGGSGSPLHFGNGTRLTVT.

CDR3 nucleotide sequence: TGTGCCAGTAGTATAGGAGCGGGGAACCAAGAGACCCAGTACTTC. It translates to CASSIGAGNQETQYF. The chain employs TRBV19 and TRBJ2-5; 7 bases map to TRBD2. This CDR3 has 15 amino acids. V was pared by 1 base and J by 0 bases, with 2 bases of the junction left unmatched. CDR1 LNHDA and CDR2 SQIVND come from the germline V gene (reference sequence).

Comment on this clone: This sample includes further DNA sequences coding for the same CDR3. The rearrangement links TRBV30 to TRBJ1-1; D is ambiguous. This CDR3 has 13 residues. Looked up from germline, CDR1 is GTSNPN and CDR2 is SVGIG (reference sequence). The germline V and J ends were trimmed by 0 bases and 5 bases, with 10 bases remaining between them. The CDR3 sequence is CAWSVRRDTEAFF. Written as DNA, the CDR3 is TGTGCCTGGAGTGTAAGGAGGGATACTGAAGCTTTCTTT.

V gene TRBV7-9 combines with J gene TRBJ2-1, with 7 bases that match TRBD1. V lost 6 bases, J lost 0 bases, and 5 bases stayed unmatched. This CDR3 spans 15 amino acids. CDR1 is SEHNR, CDR2 FQNEAQ, per germline (reference sequence). The CDR3 spells CASRLGDSSYNEQFF. CDR3 in DNA: TGTGCCAGCAGATTGGGGGACAGCTCCTACAATGAGCAGTTCTTC. Full variable domain (missing parts from reference TRBV7-9 and TRBJ2-1): DTGVSQNPRHKITKRGQNVTFRCDPISEHNRLYWYRQTLGQGPEFLTYFQNEAQLEKSRLLSDRFSAERPKGSFSTLEIQRTEQGDSAMYLCASRLGDSSYNEQFFGPGTRLTVL.